This TCR beta chain was identified during a study of shared clonotypes between healthy human individuals. Points from the study as a whole: Tissue TCR repertoires likely differ from these blood-only repertoires.

Into CD45RA+ naive and CD45RA-negative memory subsets, the CD4+ cells were split. TCRdb's copy holds only in-frame clones and misses some; the assay was immunoSEQ multiplex PCR. The sample lists 2 million to 2.5 million clones; roughly 90% were seen once. Looked up from germline, CDR1 is MNHNY and CDR2 is SVGAGI (reference sequence). The length of the CDR3 is 15 residues. Trimming cost V 0 bases and J 2 bases, with 10 bases left between them. On this clone itself: Its antigen remains unidentified.

The origin of this receptor is a man aged 18 to 30 in good health. Some clones in this sample may be carry-over from other donors' samples. Sample: naive CD4+ T cells from PBMCs. The subset was: CD45RA+ positively selected. This sequence joins TRBV6-6 and TRBJ1-2, with D uncertain. Here the CDR3 DNA reads TGTGCCAGCAGTTACTCTGGCAATGGAAACTATGGCTACACCTTC. Its protein is CASSYSGNGNYGYTF.